This T cell receptor (beta chain) was recovered during a study of T cell changes during pregnancy in multiple sclerosis. TCRdb keeps only in-frame clones here, not all; method: immunoSEQ multiplex PCR. The sample includes approximately 64,000 clones, about 90% seen only once; the top ten take under 2.5%. This clone was counted once. CDR3 length: 15 residues. Germline CDR1 LGHNA, CDR2 YSLEER. J gave up 13 bases and V 0 bases, and 13 bases lay outside the gene matches. The rearrangement uses TRBV4-3 and TRBJ2-3; 7 nucleotides agree with TRBD2. The material was peripheral blood, obtained in the first trimester of pregnancy. The TCR was taken from a female donor with multiple sclerosis, enrolled in a pregnancy study. The CDR3 bases are TGCGCCAGCAGCCAAGATCCTAGCGGACGGAGTGATAAGTATTTT. Its protein product is CASSQDPSGRSDKYF.